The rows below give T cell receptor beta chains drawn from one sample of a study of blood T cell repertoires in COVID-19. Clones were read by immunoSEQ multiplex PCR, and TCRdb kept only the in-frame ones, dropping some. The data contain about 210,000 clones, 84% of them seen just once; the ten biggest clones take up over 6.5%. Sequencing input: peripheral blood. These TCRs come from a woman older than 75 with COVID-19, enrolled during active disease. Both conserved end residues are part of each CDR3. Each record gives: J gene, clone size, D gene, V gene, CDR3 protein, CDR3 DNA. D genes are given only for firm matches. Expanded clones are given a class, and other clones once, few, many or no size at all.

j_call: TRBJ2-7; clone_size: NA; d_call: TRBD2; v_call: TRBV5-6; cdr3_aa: CASSLTGTSGYEQYF; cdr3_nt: TGTGCCAGCAGCTTAACCGGGACTAGCGGCTACGAGCAGTACTTC
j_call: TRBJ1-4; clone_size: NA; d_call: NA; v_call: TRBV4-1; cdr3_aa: CASSQEGTGGEKLFF; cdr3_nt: TGCGCCAGCAGCCAAGAGGGGACCGGGGGTGAAAAACTGTTTTTT
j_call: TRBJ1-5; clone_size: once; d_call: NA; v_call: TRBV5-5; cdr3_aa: CASSSWPSNQPQHF; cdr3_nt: TGTGCCAGCAGCTCCTGGCCTAGCAATCAGCCCCAGCATTTT
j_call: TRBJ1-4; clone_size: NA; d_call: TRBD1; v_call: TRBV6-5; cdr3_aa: CASRTGGGRHEKLFF; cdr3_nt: TGTGCCAGCAGGACAGGGGGCGGGAGGCATGAAAAACTGTTTTTT
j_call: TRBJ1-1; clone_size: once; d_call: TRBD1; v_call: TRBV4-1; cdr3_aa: CASGRQGVMNTEAFF; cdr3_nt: TGCGCCAGCGGGCGGCAGGGGGTGATGAACACTGAAGCTTTCTTT
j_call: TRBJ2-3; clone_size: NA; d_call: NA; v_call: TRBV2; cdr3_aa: CASSLARPGEGTDTQYF; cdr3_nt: TGTGCCAGCAGCCTTGCTAGACCGGGGGAAGGCACAGATACGCAGTATTTT
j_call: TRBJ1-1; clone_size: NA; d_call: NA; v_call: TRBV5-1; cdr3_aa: CASRLSGSNTEAFF; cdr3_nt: TGCGCCAGCAGGTTATCGGGGTCGAACACTGAAGCTTTCTTT
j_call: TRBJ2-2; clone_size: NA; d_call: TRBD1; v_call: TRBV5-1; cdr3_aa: CASSSGQGYTGELFF; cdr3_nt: TGCGCCAGCAGCTCTGGACAGGGCTACACCGGGGAGCTGTTTTTT
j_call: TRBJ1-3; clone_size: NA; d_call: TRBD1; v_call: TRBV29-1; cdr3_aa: CSVSDRASGNTIYF; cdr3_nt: TGCAGCGTCTCCGACAGGGCTTCTGGAAACACCATATATTTT
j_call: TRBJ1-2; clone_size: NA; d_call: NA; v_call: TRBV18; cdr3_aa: CASSPSGKDSYGYTF; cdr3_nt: TGTGCCAGCTCACCTTCAGGGAAGGATTCCTATGGCTACACCTTC
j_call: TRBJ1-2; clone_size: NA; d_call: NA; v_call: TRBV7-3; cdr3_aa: CASSFTGKDGYTF; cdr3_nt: TGTGCCAGCAGCTTCACAGGGAAGGATGGCTACACCTTC
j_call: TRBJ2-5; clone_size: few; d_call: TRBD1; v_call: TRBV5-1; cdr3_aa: CASRTGSQETQYF; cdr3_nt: TGCGCCAGCAGGACAGGGTCCCAAGAGACCCAGTACTTC
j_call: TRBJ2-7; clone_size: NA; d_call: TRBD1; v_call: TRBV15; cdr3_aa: CATSRDWTGTGEQYF; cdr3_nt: TGTGCCACCAGCAGAGATTGGACCGGGACAGGGGAGCAGTACTTC
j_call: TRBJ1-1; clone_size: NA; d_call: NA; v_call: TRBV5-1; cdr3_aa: CASSSRGEENTEAFF; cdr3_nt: TGCGCCAGCAGCTCCAGGGGCGAGGAGAACACTGAAGCTTTCTTT
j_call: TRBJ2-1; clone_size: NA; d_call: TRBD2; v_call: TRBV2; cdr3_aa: CASRQRGSDNEQFF; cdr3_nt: TGTGCCAGCAGGCAGCGGGGGTCGGACAATGAGCAGTTCTTC
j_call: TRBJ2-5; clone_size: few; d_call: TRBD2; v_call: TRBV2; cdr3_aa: CATSRGTSGRETQYF; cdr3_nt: TGTGCCACCAGCCGGGGGACTAGCGGGAGGGAGACCCAGTACTTC
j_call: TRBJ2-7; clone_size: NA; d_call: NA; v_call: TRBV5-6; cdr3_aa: CASSLRGTATYEQYF; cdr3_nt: TGTGCCAGCAGCTTGCGGGGGACGGCGACTTACGAGCAGTACTTC